This TCR beta chain was recorded in a study of cytomegalovirus exposure and HLA in healthy donors. Amplification used 60 Vbeta primers and 13 Jbeta primers. Only in-frame clones appear in the TCRdb table, and some are missing; sequencing was by immunoSEQ multiplex PCR. Of roughly 180,000 clones listed, 75% to 80% were seen once; the top ten hold 4.5% to 7.5%. V was trimmed by 11 bases and J by 6 bases, leaving 16 bases between them. There are 13 residues in the CDR3. Looked up from germline, CDR1 is MNHNS and CDR2 is SASEGT. Sequences were obtained from PBMCs. The source of this sequence is a woman aged 25-40 years in good health and CMV-seropositive. The gene calls are TRBV6-1 and TRBJ2-2; a weak D match, TRBD1 (8 bases). CDR3 DNA: TGTGCCGGTCACAGGGGGAGGGCCGGGGAGCTGTTTTTT. Protein: CAGHRGRAGELFF.